This T cell receptor beta chain was documented in a study of glioma-infiltrating T cells after dendritic cell vaccination. Overall study findings and caveats: Few patients contributed both blood and tumor specimens. Higher TCR clonality did not directly relate to longer survival.

The PCR used 60 V beta and 13 J beta primers. The repertoire was sequenced with immunoSEQ multiplex PCR; TCRdb's copy has only in-frame clones and lacks some. Of about 73,000 clones in the sample, over 75% were seen once. Turning to this clone: What it binds is unknown.

The CDR3 loop spans 24 amino acids. Germline CDR1 is SNHLY and CDR2 is FYNNEI. Trimming cost V 7 bases and J 0 bases, with 40 bases left between them. This clonotype was sampled from a human donor with glioblastoma. J is TRBJ2-1 and V is TRBV2; possible D gene TRBD2, 6 bases. The specimen comprised blood, sampled before dendritic cell vaccination. The CDR3 sequence: CASNRVKGGGTNLHTNLSYNEQFF. The DNA of the CDR3 is TGTGCCAGCAACAGAGTAAAAGGAGGCGGGACCAACCTGCACACAAACCTCTCCTACAATGAGCAGTTCTTC.